Listed below are T cell receptor beta chains from one sample, sequenced in a study of T-cell memory formation after mild COVID-19. TCRdb processed the 5' RACE reads anew with MiXCR; each CDR3 protein has one entry. The table lists some 340,000 distinct CDR3 sequences, 13% of them singletons. What was sequenced was PBMCs or a T cell subset sorted from them (not recorded which). The receptors shown here come from a man younger than 35 who had mild COVID-19 (a few samples of this study predate the infection). Cell type and time point are not known. Both conserved end residues are part of each CDR3. Each record gives: clone size, V gene, J gene, D gene, CDR3 DNA, CDR3 protein. A D gene is named only where the DNA matches it firmly. Clone size appears in some rows only: once, few, many, or a class for an expanded clone.

>.|TRBV30|TRBJ2-1|.
TGTGCCTGGGGAGAGGGGACGGTATACAATGAGCAGTTCTTC
CAWGEGTVYNEQFF
>.|TRBV9|TRBJ2-3|.
TGTGCCAGCAGCCCCGGTGTGGAACGGTCAGATACGCAGTATTTT
CASSPGVERSDTQYF
>.|TRBV4-2|TRBJ2-3|.
TGTGCCAGCAGCCAAGCTGGGGCAAGCACAGATACGCAGTATTTT
CASSQAGASTDTQYF
>.|TRBV7-2|TRBJ2-1|TRBD2
TGTGCCAGCAGCGCTGCGGGGGGATACAATGAGCAGTTCTTC
CASSAAGGYNEQFF
>many|TRBV7-9|TRBJ2-5|.
TGTGCCAGCAGCTTAGTAATGGCTAGAGGGGGTCTGGAGACCCAGTACTTC
CASSLVMARGGLETQYF
>many|TRBV6-5|TRBJ2-1|.
TGTGCCACTGGGGGGGCAGGGGGCGGGAATGAGCAGTTCTTC
CATGGAGGGNEQFF
>many|TRBV29-1|TRBJ2-4|.
TGCAGCGTTGAACTAGCAGCCAAAAACATTCAGTACTTC
CSVELAAKNIQYF
>few|TRBV12-3/TRBV12-4|TRBJ2-2|TRBD1
TGTGCCAGCAGCAAGGACAGGGAATGGCGCGGGGAGCTGTTTTTT
CASSKDREWRGELFF
>.|TRBV7-3|TRBJ2-1|TRBD2
TGTGCCAGCAGCCCGGGGCTAGCGGGGGGCCAGTTCTTC
CASSPGLAGGQFF
>few|TRBV23-1|TRBJ2-4|TRBD2
TGCGCCAGCAGTCAGGCGAGACTAGCGGGGAAAAAAAACATTCAGTACTTC
CASSQARLAGKKNIQYF
>few|TRBV19|TRBJ1-2|.
TGTGCCAGTAATCGGCGTGATGGCTACACCTTC
CASNRRDGYTF
>.|TRBV12-3/TRBV12-4|TRBJ2-7|.
TGTGCCAGCAGGCAGACAGGCTACGAGCAGTACTTC
CASRQTGYEQYF
>many|TRBV9|TRBJ1-2|.
TGTGCCAGCAGCACCCGGGCTCTCAGGGGCGGCTACACCTTC
CASSTRALRGGYTF
>few|TRBV7-8|TRBJ1-2|.
TGTGCCAGCAGCCCAGACCCCACCTATGGCTACACCTTC
CASSPDPTYGYTF
>many|TRBV5-1|TRBJ2-7|TRBD1
TGCGCCAGCAGCTTGAGACAGGGGGGTCCCTACGAGCAGTACTTC
CASSLRQGGPYEQYF
>.|TRBV2|TRBJ2-2|TRBD1
TGTGCCAGCAGGACAGGGGCGGCCACCGGGGAGCTGTTTTTT
CASRTGAATGELFF
>.|TRBV11-2|TRBJ1-3|.
TGTGCCAGCAGCTTAGGGGTGGACACCATATATTTT
CASSLGVDTIYF
>.|TRBV10-3|TRBJ2-3|.
TGTGCCATCATGGACCCCGTTCGACCAGATACGCAGTATTTT
CAIMDPVRPDTQYF
>many|TRBV5-5|TRBJ2-3|TRBD2
TGTGCCAGCAGCTTAGCGGGGGGCAGCACAGATACGCAGTATTTT
CASSLAGGSTDTQYF
>many|TRBV5-6|TRBJ2-3|TRBD2
TGTGCCAGCAGCTTAGGTCGCGGGGGGCTAGATACGCAGTATTTT
CASSLGRGGLDTQYF
>.|TRBV7-2|TRBJ1-6|.
TGTGCCAGCAGCTTAAACCCGCAGGGAGGAGTACCCCTCCACTTT
CASSLNPQGGVPLHF
>few|TRBV7-3|TRBJ2-3|.
TGTGCCAGCAGCCCGTTGGGGGGCCCCGCAGATACGCAGTATTTT
CASSPLGGPADTQYF
>.|TRBV6-5|TRBJ2-7|.
TGTGCCAGCACCGTACGGGACGGATCCTACGAGCAGTACTTC
CASTVRDGSYEQYF
>.|TRBV3-1|TRBJ2-5|.
TGTGCCAGCAGCCAAGGGTTGGGGGTTCAAGAGACCCAGTACTTC
CASSQGLGVQETQYF
>.|TRBV18|TRBJ1-5|.
TGTGCCAGCTCCATACGGACAGCGTTAAGCAATCAGCCCCAGCATTTT
CASSIRTALSNQPQHF